The rows below give T cell receptor beta chains drawn from one sample of a study of blood T cell repertoires in COVID-19. Data came from immunoSEQ multiplex PCR; TCRdb stores just in-frame clones and leaves some out. The sample lists about 170,000 clones, about 87% seen once, with 3% to 4.5% in the top ten. The sample taken for sequencing was peripheral blood. These receptors originate from a man aged 18 to 30 with active or convalescent COVID-19. CDR3s include the opening cysteine and the closing phenylalanine or tryptophan. Fields, in order: CDR3 length, V gene, D gene, clone size, J gene, CDR3 protein, CDR3 DNA. A D gene is named only where the DNA matches it firmly. Clone size, where shown, is once, few, many, or a class for clones that have expanded.

len: 13
v_gene: TRBV11-2
d_gene: TRBD1
abundance: .
j_gene: TRBJ2-4
CDR3aa: CASSLDRDTLQYF
CDR3nt: TGTGCCAGCAGCCTCGACAGGGACACCCTTCAGTACTTC

len: 14
v_gene: TRBV5-1
d_gene: .
abundance: .
j_gene: TRBJ1-5
CDR3aa: CASSFDGSNQPQHF
CDR3nt: TGCGCCAGCAGCTTCGACGGGAGCAATCAGCCCCAGCATTTT

len: 16
v_gene: TRBV28
d_gene: .
abundance: .
j_gene: TRBJ1-2
CDR3aa: CASSFGGTALSYGYTF
CDR3nt: TGTGCCAGCAGTTTTGGAGGGACCGCACTTTCCTATGGCTACACCTTC

len: 13
v_gene: TRBV6-4
d_gene: .
abundance: .
j_gene: TRBJ2-2
CDR3aa: CASSAGDTGELFF
CDR3nt: TGTGCCAGCAGTGCGGGGGACACCGGGGAGCTGTTTTTT

len: 15
v_gene: TRBV2
d_gene: .
abundance: once
j_gene: TRBJ1-1
CDR3aa: CASTLSSGGGTEAFF
CDR3nt: TGTGCCAGCACCCTCTCCTCCGGGGGTGGCACTGAAGCTTTCTTT

len: 13
v_gene: TRBV9
d_gene: .
abundance: .
j_gene: TRBJ2-5
CDR3aa: CASSPRGQETQYF
CDR3nt: TGTGCCAGCAGCCCCCGGGGGCAAGAGACCCAGTACTTC

len: 14
v_gene: TRBV5-1
d_gene: .
abundance: .
j_gene: TRBJ1-4
CDR3aa: CASSHSPGGEELFF
CDR3nt: TGCGCCAGCAGCCATAGTCCGGGGGGCGAGGAACTGTTTTTT

len: 13
v_gene: TRBV2
d_gene: .
abundance: few
j_gene: TRBJ1-5
CDR3aa: CASSDNSNQPQHF
CDR3nt: TGTGCCAGCAGCGACAATAGCAATCAGCCCCAGCATTTT

len: 16
v_gene: TRBV15
d_gene: TRBD1
abundance: .
j_gene: TRBJ1-5
CDR3aa: CATSRGQGWSNQPQHF
CDR3nt: TGTGCCACCAGCAGGGGACAGGGGTGGAGCAATCAGCCCCAGCATTTT

len: 15
v_gene: TRBV27
d_gene: TRBD1
abundance: .
j_gene: TRBJ1-1
CDR3aa: CASRDHRGEDTEAFF
CDR3nt: TGTGCCAGCAGGGATCACAGGGGGGAGGACACTGAAGCTTTCTTT

len: 15
v_gene: TRBV18
d_gene: .
abundance: .
j_gene: TRBJ1-5
CDR3aa: CASSEGDGAAKPQHF
CDR3nt: TGTGCCAGCTCGGAAGGCGATGGGGCGGCGAAGCCCCAGCATTTT

len: 15
v_gene: TRBV4-1
d_gene: .
abundance: once
j_gene: TRBJ1-2
CDR3aa: CASSQDPTHNYGYTF
CDR3nt: TGCGCCAGCAGCCAAGACCCTACGCATAACTATGGCTACACCTTC

len: 16
v_gene: TRBV27
d_gene: TRBD2
abundance: .
j_gene: TRBJ2-2
CDR3aa: CASRERELLNTGELFF
CDR3nt: TGTGCCAGCAGAGAGCGGGAGCTTCTTAACACCGGGGAGCTGTTTTTT

len: 13
v_gene: TRBV7-9
d_gene: TRBD1
abundance: .
j_gene: TRBJ1-1
CDR3aa: CASSPSDRAEAFF
CDR3nt: TGTGCCAGCAGCCCCTCGGACAGGGCTGAAGCTTTCTTT

len: 15
v_gene: TRBV11-2
d_gene: .
abundance: .
j_gene: TRBJ1-1
CDR3aa: CASSLTGTQNTEAFF
CDR3nt: TGTGCCAGCAGCTTGACCGGGACACAGAACACTGAAGCTTTCTTT

len: 12
v_gene: TRBV5-4
d_gene: .
abundance: once
j_gene: TRBJ1-2
CDR3aa: CASSLVRAGYTF
CDR3nt: TGTGCCAGCAGCCTGGTTAGAGCGGGCTACACCTTC

len: 17
v_gene: TRBV10-3
d_gene: .
abundance: once
j_gene: TRBJ1-3
CDR3aa: CAISESGQAFGGNTIYF
CDR3nt: TGTGCCATCAGTGAGTCGGGCCAGGCCTTTGGGGGAAACACCATATATTTT

len: 14
v_gene: TRBV7-9
d_gene: .
abundance: .
j_gene: TRBJ2-5
CDR3aa: CASSFPGGQETQYF
CDR3nt: TGTGCCAGCAGCTTCCCCGGAGGTCAAGAGACCCAGTACTTC

len: 15
v_gene: TRBV6-6
d_gene: TRBD2
abundance: .
j_gene: TRBJ2-1
CDR3aa: CASSRGGGPWNEQFF
CDR3nt: TGTGCCAGCAGTCGCGGCGGGGGGCCATGGAATGAGCAGTTCTTC

len: 13
v_gene: TRBV5-1
d_gene: .
abundance: .
j_gene: TRBJ2-5
CDR3aa: CASSSQNQETQYF
CDR3nt: TGCGCCAGCAGCTCACAGAATCAAGAGACCCAGTACTTC

len: 15
v_gene: TRBV19
d_gene: .
abundance: .
j_gene: TRBJ1-3
CDR3aa: CASSPGPLGGNTIYF
CDR3nt: TGTGCCAGTAGCCCAGGGCCCTTGGGGGGAAACACCATATATTTT

len: 14
v_gene: TRBV27
d_gene: TRBD2
abundance: .
j_gene: TRBJ2-3
CDR3aa: CASSLSGGADTQYF
CDR3nt: TGTGCCAGCAGTTTATCCGGGGGGGCAGATACGCAGTATTTT

len: 18
v_gene: TRBV19
d_gene: TRBD2
abundance: .
j_gene: TRBJ2-1
CDR3aa: CASSKSSGGTTVFNEQFF
CDR3nt: TGTGCCAGTAGTAAATCTAGCGGGGGGACAACAGTGTTCAATGAGCAGTTCTTC

len: 17
v_gene: TRBV5-1
d_gene: TRBD2
abundance: .
j_gene: TRBJ2-2
CDR3aa: CATTPIGLAGHTGELFF
CDR3nt: TGCGCCACCACCCCCATAGGACTAGCGGGTCACACCGGGGAGCTGTTTTTT

len: 15
v_gene: TRBV5-4
d_gene: TRBD2
abundance: .
j_gene: TRBJ2-3
CDR3aa: CASSLGGGGTDTQYF
CDR3nt: TGTGCCAGCAGCTTGGGGGGGGGAGGCACAGATACGCAGTATTTT

len: 18
v_gene: TRBV7-8
d_gene: TRBD1
abundance: .
j_gene: TRBJ2-1
CDR3aa: CASSLTNGQGSSYNEQFF
CDR3nt: TGTGCCAGCAGCTTAACGAATGGACAGGGGTCTTCTTACAATGAGCAGTTCTTC

len: 15
v_gene: TRBV28
d_gene: .
abundance: .
j_gene: TRBJ2-2
CDR3aa: CASSFRKETIGELFF
CDR3nt: TGTGCCAGCAGTTTCCGCAAGGAGACCATCGGGGAGCTGTTTTTT

len: 15
v_gene: TRBV6-2/TRBV6-3
d_gene: TRBD1
abundance: .
j_gene: TRBJ1-1
CDR3aa: CASSDRDRPYTEAFF
CDR3nt: TGTGCCAGCAGCGACCGGGACAGACCTTACACTGAAGCTTTCTTT

len: 14
v_gene: TRBV2
d_gene: .
abundance: .
j_gene: TRBJ1-5
CDR3aa: CASSYTTGDQPQHF
CDR3nt: TGTGCCAGCAGCTACACGACAGGTGATCAGCCCCAGCATTTT

len: 13
v_gene: TRBV12-3/TRBV12-4
d_gene: TRBD1
abundance: few
j_gene: TRBJ1-5
CDR3aa: CASSWTGEQPQHF
CDR3nt: TGTGCCAGCAGCTGGACAGGGGAACAGCCCCAGCATTTT

len: 16
v_gene: TRBV6-5
d_gene: .
abundance: few
j_gene: TRBJ1-1
CDR3aa: CASSYGYRALNTEAFF
CDR3nt: TGTGCCAGCAGTTACGGGTACAGGGCGTTGAACACTGAAGCTTTCTTT

len: 15
v_gene: TRBV5-1
d_gene: .
abundance: once
j_gene: TRBJ2-5
CDR3aa: CASSLATTSKETQYF
CDR3nt: TGCGCCAGCAGCTTGGCTACCACTAGCAAGGAGACCCAGTACTTC

len: 14
v_gene: TRBV6-5
d_gene: .
abundance: .
j_gene: TRBJ2-2
CDR3aa: CASRRDSGTGELFF
CDR3nt: TGTGCCAGCAGGCGGGACTCTGGAACCGGGGAGCTGTTTTTT

len: 15
v_gene: TRBV11-2
d_gene: TRBD1
abundance: .
j_gene: TRBJ1-1
CDR3aa: CASSLGQHYNTEAFF
CDR3nt: TGTGCCAGCAGCTTGGGACAGCATTATAACACTGAAGCTTTCTTT

len: 15
v_gene: TRBV5-1
d_gene: TRBD1
abundance: few
j_gene: TRBJ1-2
CDR3aa: CASSPEPDRVYGYTF
CDR3nt: TGCGCCAGCAGCCCGGAACCCGACAGGGTCTATGGCTACACCTTC

len: 15
v_gene: TRBV5-8
d_gene: .
abundance: few
j_gene: TRBJ1-4
CDR3aa: CASSLGSRDGEKLFF
CDR3nt: TGTGCCAGCAGCTTGGGGTCCAGGGATGGTGAAAAACTGTTTTTT

len: 16
v_gene: TRBV4-1
d_gene: TRBD1
abundance: once
j_gene: TRBJ2-4
CDR3aa: CASRPGTGPGKNIQYF
CDR3nt: TGCGCCAGCAGACCTGGGACAGGGCCCGGGAAAAACATTCAGTACTTC

len: 12
v_gene: TRBV6-5
d_gene: .
abundance: .
j_gene: TRBJ1-6
CDR3aa: CASSYVSSPLHF
CDR3nt: TGTGCCAGCAGTTACGTTAGTTCACCCCTCCACTTT